A single sample gave rise to the 19 T cell receptor beta chains below, sequenced in a study of cytomegalovirus exposure and HLA in healthy donors. The primer mix had 60 Vbeta and 13 Jbeta primers. Sequencing used immunoSEQ multiplex PCR; TCRdb keeps in-frame clones, though not all of them. The table lists roughly 120,000 clones. Material for sequencing was PBMCs. These receptors all come from a man in his late teens or twenties in good health and CMV-seronegative.

This CDR3 reads CATGTGSYYGYTF. CDR3 coding DNA: TGTGCCACCGGGACAGGGAGTTATTATGGCTACACCTTC. The chain has TRBV6-1 and TRBJ1-2; 9 bases fit TRBD1. CDR1 is MNHNS, CDR2 SASEGT, per germline. J gave up 5 bases and V 10 bases, and 8 bases lay outside the gene matches. The CDR3 consists of 13 residues.

The genes are TRBV7-8 and TRBJ1-2; TRBD1 is a possible D gene (6 bases). Trimming stripped 5 bases from V and 8 bases from J, with 24 bases between. The germline V gene encodes CDR1 SGHVS and CDR2 FQNEAQ. CDR3 length: 16 amino acids. CDR3 sequence reads: CASSRLLDSLMVGYTF. The CDR3 coding sequence is TGTGCCAGCAGCCGCTTACTGGACAGCCTCATGGTGGGCTACACCTTC.

This chain joins TRBV7-9 and TRBJ2-6; TRBD2 is a possible D gene (5 bases). The CDR3 has 19 residues. From germline, CDR1 is SEHNR and CDR2 FQNEAQ (reference sequence). V was shortened by 4 bases and J by 0 bases, with 19 bases between the two germline ends. The CDR3 bases are TGTGCCAGCAGCTCAGTGGGAGCGGAGACCGGCTCTGGGGCCAACGTCCTGACTTTC. Translating gives CASSSVGAETGSGANVLTF.

The chain is built from TRBV6-5 and TRBJ1-4; 10 bases match TRBD1. V shed 5 bases, J shed 7 bases, and the junction held 4 bases outside the gene matches. The CDR3 loop spans 14 amino acids. Germline assignment: CDR1 MNHEY and CDR2 SVGAGI. This CDR3 is CASSEGQGPEKLFF. CDR3 nucleotides: TGTGCCAGCAGTGAGGGACAGGGGCCTGAAAAACTGTTTTTT.

V usage is TRBV30 and J usage is TRBJ1-5; maybe TRBD1 (5 bases). CDR1 and CDR2 from the germline V gene are GTSNPN and SVGIG (reference sequence). The V gene lost 1 base and the J gene lost 3 bases, with 7 bases spanning the gap. This CDR3 contains 13 residues. CDR3 DNA: TGTGCCTGGAGTGAACAGGTCAATCAGCCCCAGCATTTT. Its translation is CAWSEQVNQPQHF.

This rearrangement joins TRBV5-1 to TRBJ1-2; 10 bases map to TRBD1. V lost 2 bases to trimming and J lost 1 base; unmatched junction nucleotides: 14. The germline gives CDR1 SGHRS, CDR2 YFSETQ. The CDR3 runs 19 residues. The CDR3 coding sequence is TGCGCCAGCAGCTTAAAGCCGGGACAGGGGTCTCTAAGTAACTATGGCTACACCTTC. It is translated as CASSLKPGQGSLSNYGYTF.

V is TRBV23-1 and J is TRBJ2-4, with 7 positions matching TRBD1. TRBV23-1 is marked as an open reading frame, function uncertain. The ends lost 5 bases at V and 3 bases at J; junction bases unmatched: 7. The CDR3 has 15 amino acids. CDR3 loop: CASSTTGSLKNIQYF. The CDR3 DNA sequence: TGCGCCAGCAGTACGACAGGGAGCCTCAAAAACATTCAGTACTTC.

This chain uses TRBV5-1 with TRBJ1-3; 11 bases agree with TRBD1. The CDR3 spans 16 residues. From germline, CDR1 is SGHRS and CDR2 YFSETQ. Trimming at V came to 4 bases and at J to 4 bases, leaving 7 bases not matched to a gene. CDR3 in DNA: TGCGCCAGCAGCGTGGACAGGGGGCTCTCAGGAAACACCATATATTTT. Its translation: CASSVDRGLSGNTIYF. The entire variable domain, with the rest obtained from reference TRBV5-1 and TRBJ1-3, is as follows: KAGVTQTPRYLIKTRGQQVTLSCSPISGHRSVSWYQQTPGQGLQFLFEYFSETQRNKGNFPGRFSGRQFSNSRSEMNVSTLELGDSALYLCASSVDRGLSGNTIYFGEGSWLTVV.

J is TRBJ1-3 and V is TRBV6-1; 7 bases agree with TRBD1. The germline V gene encodes CDR1 MNHNS and CDR2 SASEGT. V dropped 3 bases and J dropped 4; count of bases not matched to a gene: 0. The CDR3 has 13 residues. The CDR3 is CASSEDRGNTIYF. The DNA for the CDR3 is TGTGCCAGCAGTGAGGACAGGGGAAACACCATATATTTT.

This chain uses TRBV7-3 with TRBJ2-3; D gene unclear. CDR1 SGHTA and CDR2 FQGTGA come from the germline V gene. Trimming took 1 base from V and 2 from J, leaving 7 bases between them. The CDR3 consists of 14 residues. DNA for the CDR3: TGTGCCAGCAGCTTAAGGCTGAACACAGATACGCAGTATTTT. Translated: CASSLRLNTDTQYF. The full variable domain, its missing parts supplied by reference TRBV7-3 and TRBJ2-3, is GAGVSQTPSNKVTEKGKYVELRCDPISGHTALYWYRQSLGQGPEFLIYFQGTGAADDSGLPNDRFFAVRPEGSVSTLKIQRTERGDSAVYLCASSLRLNTDTQYFGPGTRLTVL.

The chain recombines TRBV27 with TRBJ2-2; D possibly corresponds to TRBD2 (5 bases). V was cut by 1 base and J by 8 bases, with 14 bases left in between. The CDR3 extends over 15 amino acids. Looked up from germline, CDR1 is MNHEY and CDR2 is SMNVEV (reference sequence). The DNA of the CDR3 is TGTGCCAGCAGTTTATGGGAGCCTACGGTAGGGGAGCTGTTTTTT. It is translated as CASSLWEPTVGELFF.

The CDR3, as DNA: TGTGCCAGCAGCTTCGGTGGCAGCGGGGTCTCCTACAATGAGCAGTTCTTC. Its translation is CASSFGGSGVSYNEQFF. The chain joins TRBV7-9 to TRBJ2-1, with 7 bases fitting TRBD2. Germline loops: CDR1 SEHNR, CDR2 FQNEAQ (reference sequence). The CDR3 runs to 17 residues. The junction had 8 bases not matched to a gene; V was cut back by 3 bases and J by 0 bases.

The chain combines TRBV19 with TRBJ1-1; TRBD1 matches at 9 bases. The CDR3 runs to 14 residues. CDR1 is LNHDA, CDR2 SQIVND, per germline (reference sequence). The J segment lost 1 base and the V segment lost 9 bases, leaving 6 bases of the junction unmatched. This chain's CDR3 is CASRLQGANTEAFF. CDR3 nucleotides: TGTGCCAGCCGTTTACAGGGGGCGAACACTGAAGCTTTCTTT.

The chain employs TRBV18 and TRBJ2-7, with 7 bases fitting TRBD1. Germline V gene data show CDR1 as KGHSH and CDR2 as LQKENI. CDR3 length: 15 amino acids. The J segment lost 4 bases and the V segment lost 3 bases, leaving 9 bases of the junction unmatched. CDR3 sequence reads: CASSPVDRQGYEQYF. In nucleotides, the CDR3 is TGTGCCAGCTCACCCGTTGACCGACAGGGTTACGAGCAGTACTTC. The variable domain in full, with the rest retrieved from reference TRBV18 and TRBJ2-7, is NAGVMQNPRHLVRRRGQEARLRCSPMKGHSHVYWYRQLPEEGLKFMVYLQKENIIDESGMPKERFSAEFPKEGPSILRIQQVVRGDSAAYFCASSPVDRQGYEQYFGPGTRLTVT.

The rearrangement joins TRBV19 to TRBJ1-2; D perhaps matches TRBD1 (6 bases). Germline V gene data show CDR1 as LNHDA and CDR2 as SQIVND (reference sequence). The CDR3 sequence is 16 residues long. The V and J ends lost 3 bases and 0 bases respectively, with 14 bases between them. In DNA, the CDR3 is TGTGCCAGTAGTATCCTACAGGGATCGACTAACTATGGCTACACCTTC. This translates into CASSILQGSTNYGYTF.

V gene TRBV27 combines with J gene TRBJ1-5; D unclear. Per the germline V gene, CDR1 is MNHEY and CDR2 is SMNVEV (reference sequence). The germline V and J ends were trimmed by 6 bases and 6 bases, with 15 bases remaining between them. CDR3 length: 14 residues. The CDR3 bases are TGTGCCAGCAGCCTTGGGCCCTCGACTCAGCCCCAGCATTTT. It is translated as CASSLGPSTQPQHF.

V is TRBV19 and J is TRBJ2-7; 9 bases agree with TRBD2. Germline CDR1 is LNHDA and CDR2 is SQIVND (reference sequence). V shed 4 bases, J shed 3 bases, and the junction held 4 bases outside the gene matches. The CDR3 has 14 amino acids. CDR3 residues: CASSKLAGLYEQYF. The DNA of the CDR3 is TGTGCCAGTAGTAAGCTAGCGGGGCTCTACGAGCAGTACTTC.

CDR3 in amino acids: CASSIRGGKVTEAFF. CDR3 coding DNA: TGTGCCAGTAGTATTAGGGGGGGGAAGGTCACTGAAGCTTTCTTT. The chain has TRBV19 and TRBJ1-1, with D perhaps matching TRBD1 (6 bases). CDR1 LNHDA and CDR2 SQIVND come from the germline V gene (reference sequence). This CDR3 region has 15 residues. The V end lost 3 bases, the J end lost 4 bases, and 15 bases lay between the germline ends. The full variable domain, its missing parts supplied by reference TRBV19 and TRBJ1-1, is DGGITQSPKYLFRKEGQNVTLSCEQNLNHDAMYWYRQDPGQGLRLIYYSQIVNDFQKGDIAEGYSVSREKKESFPLTVTSAQKNPTAFYLCASSIRGGKVTEAFFGQGTRLTVV.

The chain carries TRBV6-5 and TRBJ1-2; D call uncertain. The CDR3 covers 14 residues. With 5 bases removed from V and 8 bases from J, the gap between germline ends came to 18 bases. Looked up from germline, CDR1 is MNHEY and CDR2 is SVGAGI. Here the CDR3 DNA reads TGTGCCAGCAGTCCCCTCCCGGGAGTAGACGGCTACACCTTC. It is translated as CASSPLPGVDGYTF.